This TCR beta chain was retrieved from a study of cytomegalovirus exposure and HLA in healthy donors. Regarding the study as a whole: Some TCR beta chains (around 180 of them) were listed as cytomegalovirus-associated.

Concerning this clone itself: Antigen: not known.

Trimming took 1 base from V and 5 from J, leaving 11 bases between them. This CDR3 is 14 amino acids long. Per germline, CDR1 SGHTA and CDR2 FQGTGA. The PCR ran on 60 Vbeta and 13 Jbeta primers. This table comes from immunoSEQ multiplex PCR, and its TCRdb copy is limited to in-frame clones, with some not included. Here the sample spans about 120,000 clones, about 80% being singletons. This chain joins TRBV7-3 and TRBJ2-5; possible D gene TRBD2, 6 bases. Sequencing used PBMCs. The origin of this receptor is a female donor in good health and CMV-seropositive. This CDR3 reads CASSLIGGWETQYF. CDR3 bases: TGTGCCAGCAGCTTAATTGGAGGGTGGGAGACCCAGTACTTC.